The 8 T cell receptor beta chains in this list originate from one sample, sequenced in a study of PD-L1 blockade in urothelial cancer. The repertoire was sequenced with immunoSEQ multiplex PCR; TCRdb's copy has only in-frame clones and lacks some. The data show 75,000 to 100,000 clones, around 78% seen once. Time point indicated: peripheral blood 6 weeks after treatment start. Sequencing used PBMCs, obtained around atezolizumab (anti-PD-L1) treatment. The source of these receptors is a man between 65 and 85 years old with urothelial cancer.

The V call is TRBV25-1, the J call TRBJ2-7; TRBD1 matches 9 bases. CDR1 is MGHDK and CDR2 is SYGVNS in the germline V gene. The trim removed 5 bases at V and 3 bases at J, leaving 5 bases unmatched. CDR3 size: 14 residues. The CDR3 DNA follows: TGTGCCAGCAGTTCCGGGACAGGGTACTACGAGCAGTACTTC. It yields the protein CASSSGTGYYEQYF.

The rearrangement links TRBV10-3 to TRBJ1-2; D might be TRBD1 (6 bases). V lost 3 bases and J 6 bases, leaving 11 bases between the germline ends. Germline V lookup: CDR1 ENHRY, CDR2 SYGVKD. The CDR3 loop spans 13 amino acids. CDR3 sequence reads: CAISDDRQNGYTF. CDR3 in DNA: TGTGCCATCAGTGACGACAGGCAGAATGGCTACACCTTC.

The chain recombines TRBV6-5 with TRBJ1-1; D is possibly TRBD1 (5 bases). V lost 0 bases to trimming and J lost 11 bases, with 10 bases between them. The CDR3 has 12 residues. The germline gives CDR1 MNHEY, CDR2 SVGAGI. CDR3 nucleotides: TGTGCCAGCAGTTACTCGTTAGGGGCTGCTTTCTTT. Translation gives CASSYSLGAAFF.

The chain uses TRBV5-1 and TRBJ1-1, with 8 nucleotides matching TRBD1. V was clipped by 3 bases and J by 4 bases; unmatched bases: 2. CDR1 SGHRS and CDR2 YFSETQ come from the germline V gene. The CDR3 extends over 13 amino acids. CDR3 DNA: TGCGCCAGCAGCTCCGGACAGGGCACTGAAGCTTTCTTT. Protein sequence: CASSSGQGTEAFF.

The J gene is TRBJ1-3, the V gene TRBV5-5; possible D gene TRBD1, 6 bases. V lost 5 bases and J lost 0, with 9 bases in between. The CDR3 consists of 14 residues. The germline V gene has CDR1 SGHKS and CDR2 YYEKEE (reference sequence). The CDR3 DNA reads TGTGCCAGCAGGACAGGCAGCTCTGGAAACACCATATATTTT. Encoded protein: CASRTGSSGNTIYF.

The chain has TRBV21-1 and TRBJ2-1; TRBD2 is the table's D call, not checked against the DNA. TRBV21-1 represents a pseudogene. This CDR3 has 16 amino acids. CDR3 nucleotides: TGTGCCAGCAGCAATCGGAGGGAGGGCCAACACAATGAGCAGTTCTTC. Protein product: CASSNRREGQHNEQFF.

V gene TRBV19 combines with J gene TRBJ1-1, with 8 bases identical to TRBD1. CDR1 and CDR2 (germline): LNHDA, SQIVND (reference sequence). The CDR3 length is 16 residues. V dropped 3 bases and J dropped 4; count of bases not matched to a gene: 10. The CDR3 spells CASSIRSGGAATEAFF. The DNA of the CDR3 is TGTGCCAGTAGTATTAGGTCAGGGGGCGCGGCCACTGAAGCTTTCTTT.

The chain is built from TRBV5-1 and TRBJ1-1, with D possibly TRBD1 on 6 matching bases. Trimming stripped 3 bases from V and 9 bases from J, with 12 bases between. The CDR3 contains 12 residues. Germline values: CDR1 SGHRS, CDR2 YFSETQ. CDR3 sequence (DNA): TGCGCCAGCAGCTCCCAGGGGATGAAAGCTTTCTTT. Protein: CASSSQGMKAFF.